This note documents a single TCR beta chain sequence. A read error may produce the germline difference seen at one junction end. The sample originates from a study of T cells in Graves' hyperthyroidism and ophthalmopathy. Across the study: Peripheral blood was acquired at first diagnosis, ahead of any therapy whatsoever.

The CDR3 has 11 amino acids. CDR1 SGHAT and CDR2 FQNNGV come from the germline V gene. Researchers defined stable Graves' hyperthyroidism as no ophthalmopathy progression within 18 months. Uncontrolled infection, other autoimmune disease, pregnancy or lactation barred patients from enrollment. Diagnosis relied on clinical symptoms, serum thyroxine and TRAb, thyroid ultrasound and orbital computed tomography. Researchers amplified the TCR beta CDR3 regions from RNA transcripts. The primer set for the first-round RT-PCR of the TCR CDR3 was HTBI. TCRdb analysed the multiplex PCR reads with MiXCR anew, one entry per CDR3 protein. Of under 450,000 distinct CDR3 sequences listed, 15% to 17% were seen once; the top ten hold 7.5% to 8%.

The specimen was blood. The receptor was isolated from a woman under 30 with Graves' hyperthyroidism. The V and J genes are TRBV11-2 and TRBJ1-1; D ambiguous. The CDR3, as DNA: TGTGCCAGCAACACTTACACCGAAGCTTTCTTT. Translation: CASNTYTEAFF.